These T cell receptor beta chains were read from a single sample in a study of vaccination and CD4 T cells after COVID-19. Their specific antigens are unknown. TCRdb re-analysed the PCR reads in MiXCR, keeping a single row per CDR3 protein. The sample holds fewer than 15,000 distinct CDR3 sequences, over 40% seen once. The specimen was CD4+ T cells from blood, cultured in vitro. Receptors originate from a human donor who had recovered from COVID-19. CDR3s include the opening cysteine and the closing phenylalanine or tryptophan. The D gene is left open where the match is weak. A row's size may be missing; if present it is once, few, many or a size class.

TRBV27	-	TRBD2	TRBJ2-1	CASSLSTSGDNEQFF	TGTGCCAGCAGTTTATCAACTAGCGGGGACAATGAGCAGTTCTTC
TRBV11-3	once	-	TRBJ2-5	CASSLDRGETHYF	TGTGCCAGCAGCTTAGACAGGGGTGAGACCCATTACTTC
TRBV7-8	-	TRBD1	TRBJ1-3	CASSLLTGDASGNTIYF	TGTGCCAGCAGTCTTTTGACAGGGGATGCTTCTGGAAACACCATATATTTT
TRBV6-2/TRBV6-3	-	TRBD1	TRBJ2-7	CASTTRGEGTGKREQYF	TGTGCCAGCACCACTAGAGGTGAGGGGACAGGGAAACGAGAGCAGTACTTC
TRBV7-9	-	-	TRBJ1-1	CASSLLGRPGATEAFF	TGTGCCAGCAGCTTGCTGGGGAGACCGGGGGCCACTGAAGCTTTCTTT
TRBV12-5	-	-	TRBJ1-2	CASGQGTYGYTF	TGTGCTAGTGGGCAGGGAACCTATGGCTACACCTTC
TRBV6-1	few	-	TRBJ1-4	CASTEGTTNEKLFF	TGTGCCAGCACTGAGGGCACAACTAATGAAAAACTGTTTTTT
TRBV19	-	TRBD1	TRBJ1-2	CASRPQHRGAGYGYTF	TGTGCCAGCAGACCACAACACAGGGGTGCTGGCTATGGCTACACCTTC
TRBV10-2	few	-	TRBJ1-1	CASSEGYTEAFF	TGCGCCAGCAGTGAGGGGTACACTGAAGCTTTCTTT
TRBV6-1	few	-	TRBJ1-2	CASSERDNYGYTF	TGTGCCAGCAGTGAACGGGATAACTATGGCTACACCTTC
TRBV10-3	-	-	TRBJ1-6	CAISESYGQPQGSPLHF	TGTGCCATCAGTGAGTCGTATGGTCAGCCCCAGGGTTCACCCCTCCACTTT
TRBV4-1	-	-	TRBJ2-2	CASSQGLANTGELFF	TGCGCCAGCAGCCAAGGACTAGCGAACACCGGGGAGCTGTTTTTT
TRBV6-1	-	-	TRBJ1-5	CASSEGQPQHF	TGTGCCAGCAGTGAGGGTCAGCCCCAGCATTTT
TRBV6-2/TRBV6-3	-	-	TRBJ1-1	CASSWGVGLGSNTEAFF	TGTGCCAGCAGTTGGGGTGTGGGTTTGGGATCGAACACTGAAGCTTTCTTT
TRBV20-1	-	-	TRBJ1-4	CSARGGVTANEKLFF	TGCAGTGCTAGGGGTGGGGTGACCGCGAATGAAAAACTGTTTTTT
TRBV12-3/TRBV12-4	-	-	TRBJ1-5	CASSLRLRQPQHF	TGTGCCAGCAGTCTAAGGCTTAGACAGCCCCAGCATTTT
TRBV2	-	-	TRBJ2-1	CASSRFSALGRNEQFF	TGTGCCAGCTCTCGTTTTAGCGCCCTAGGGAGAAATGAGCAGTTCTTC
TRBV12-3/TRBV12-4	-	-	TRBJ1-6	CASSPSGQALHF	TGTGCCAGCAGCCCGTCCGGGCAGGCCCTCCACTTT
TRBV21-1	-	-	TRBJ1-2	CASSHSAVYVAILTFRNYTF	TGTGCCAGCAGCCATTCGGCAGTATACGTGGCAATCCTCACTTTCAGGAACTACACCTTC
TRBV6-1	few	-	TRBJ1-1	CASSPQTGENTEAFF	TGTGCCAGCAGTCCGCAGACAGGAGAGAACACTGAAGCTTTCTTT
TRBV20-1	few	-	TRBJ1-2	CSARVSTWAGRYYGYTF	TGCAGTGCTAGAGTCTCGACATGGGCCGGTCGGTACTATGGCTACACCTTC
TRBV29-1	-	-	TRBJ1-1	CSVATNTEAFF	TGCAGCGTTGCTACTAACACTGAAGCTTTCTTT
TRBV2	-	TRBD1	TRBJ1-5	CASRGDSSNQPQHF	TGTGCCAGCAGAGGGGACAGCTCCAATCAGCCCCAGCATTTT
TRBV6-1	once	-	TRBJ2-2	CASTDHRGRGTGELFF	TGTGCCAGCACAGACCATCGGGGGCGCGGCACCGGGGAGCTGTTTTTT
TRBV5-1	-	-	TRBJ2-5	CASSSGGLGKETQYF	TGCGCCAGCAGCTCCGGGGGGCTGGGGAAAGAGACCCAGTACTTC
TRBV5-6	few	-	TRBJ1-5	CASTWGGNQPQHF	TGTGCCAGCACCTGGGGTGGCAATCAGCCCCAGCATTTT
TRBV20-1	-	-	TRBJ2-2	CSVRALEGVSNTGELFF	TGCAGTGTTCGAGCCCTTGAGGGGGTGTCGAACACCGGGGAGCTGTTTTTT
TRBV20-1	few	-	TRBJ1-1	CSARDAGNTEAFF	TGCAGTGCTAGAGATGCTGGGAACACTGAAGCTTTCTTT
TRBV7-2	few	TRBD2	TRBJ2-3	CASSFAGDSTDTQYF	TGTGCCAGCAGCTTCGCGGGGGATAGCACAGATACGCAGTATTTT
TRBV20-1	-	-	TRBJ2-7	CSATPGGEQYF	TGCAGTGCTACCCCCGGGGGCGAGCAGTACTTC
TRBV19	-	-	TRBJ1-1	CASSIGGGNTEAFF	TGTGCCAGTAGTATAGGGGGGGGTAACACTGAAGCTTTCTTT
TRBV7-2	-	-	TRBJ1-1	CASSLGRARGYTEAFF	TGTGCCAGCAGCTTAGGGAGAGCCAGGGGTTACACTGAAGCTTTCTTT
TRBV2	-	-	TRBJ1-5	CASSHREFSNQPQHF	TGTGCCAGCAGCCACAGGGAATTTAGCAATCAGCCCCAGCATTTT
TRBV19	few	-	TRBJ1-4	CASSRTEKLFF	TGTGCCAGTAGTCGTACCGAAAAACTGTTTTTT
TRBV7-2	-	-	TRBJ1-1	CASSLSRVLRTEAFF	TGTGCCAGCAGCTTATCCAGGGTGCTTCGAACTGAAGCTTTCTTT
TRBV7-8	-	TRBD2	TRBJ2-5	CASRTQGLAVYQETQYF	TGTGCCAGCAGGACCCAGGGACTAGCGGTCTATCAAGAGACCCAGTACTTC
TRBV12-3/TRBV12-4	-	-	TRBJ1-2	CASSLERGRYGYTF	TGTGCCAGCAGTTTAGAACGGGGTAGATATGGCTACACCTTC
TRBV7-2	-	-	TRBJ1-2	CASSFGTYQLYGYTF	TGTGCCAGCAGCTTTGGGACATACCAACTATATGGCTACACCTTC
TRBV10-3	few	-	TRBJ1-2	CAISDFPVVDRNGYTF	TGTGCCATCAGTGACTTCCCGGTGGTAGACAGGAATGGCTACACCTTC
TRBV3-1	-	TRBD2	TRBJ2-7	CASSLHGLAGAGSYEQYF	TGTGCCAGCAGCCTCCACGGACTAGCGGGGGCGGGGTCCTACGAGCAGTACTTC
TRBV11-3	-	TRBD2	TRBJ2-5	CASSSPLGGGADIVRLETQYF	TGTGCCAGCAGCTCCCCACTGGGCGGGGGGGCCGATATCGTAAGGTTGGAGACCCAGTACTTC
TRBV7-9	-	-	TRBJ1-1	CASNPKGLGMNTEAFF	TGTGCCAGCAACCCCAAGGGACTGGGTATGAACACTGAAGCTTTCTTT
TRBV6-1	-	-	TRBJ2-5	CASSEIAAQETQYF	TGTGCCAGCAGTGAGATAGCGGCGCAAGAGACCCAGTACTTC
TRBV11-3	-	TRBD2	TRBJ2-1	CASSLLRGVGNEQFF	TGTGCCAGCAGCTTATTGCGGGGGGTCGGGAATGAGCAGTTCTTC
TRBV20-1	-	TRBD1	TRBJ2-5	CSASPRGRRETQYF	TGCAGTGCTAGCCCCAGGGGGCGAAGAGAGACCCAGTACTTC
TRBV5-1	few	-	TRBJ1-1	CASSPLGNTEAFF	TGCGCCAGCAGCCCTCTGGGGAACACTGAAGCTTTCTTT
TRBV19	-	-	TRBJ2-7	CASSEQGLGEQYF	TGTGCCAGTAGTGAACAGGGTTTGGGCGAGCAGTACTTC
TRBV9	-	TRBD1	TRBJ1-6	CASSASTGGGSPLHF	TGTGCCAGCAGCGCCTCGACAGGGGGCGGTTCACCCCTCCACTTT